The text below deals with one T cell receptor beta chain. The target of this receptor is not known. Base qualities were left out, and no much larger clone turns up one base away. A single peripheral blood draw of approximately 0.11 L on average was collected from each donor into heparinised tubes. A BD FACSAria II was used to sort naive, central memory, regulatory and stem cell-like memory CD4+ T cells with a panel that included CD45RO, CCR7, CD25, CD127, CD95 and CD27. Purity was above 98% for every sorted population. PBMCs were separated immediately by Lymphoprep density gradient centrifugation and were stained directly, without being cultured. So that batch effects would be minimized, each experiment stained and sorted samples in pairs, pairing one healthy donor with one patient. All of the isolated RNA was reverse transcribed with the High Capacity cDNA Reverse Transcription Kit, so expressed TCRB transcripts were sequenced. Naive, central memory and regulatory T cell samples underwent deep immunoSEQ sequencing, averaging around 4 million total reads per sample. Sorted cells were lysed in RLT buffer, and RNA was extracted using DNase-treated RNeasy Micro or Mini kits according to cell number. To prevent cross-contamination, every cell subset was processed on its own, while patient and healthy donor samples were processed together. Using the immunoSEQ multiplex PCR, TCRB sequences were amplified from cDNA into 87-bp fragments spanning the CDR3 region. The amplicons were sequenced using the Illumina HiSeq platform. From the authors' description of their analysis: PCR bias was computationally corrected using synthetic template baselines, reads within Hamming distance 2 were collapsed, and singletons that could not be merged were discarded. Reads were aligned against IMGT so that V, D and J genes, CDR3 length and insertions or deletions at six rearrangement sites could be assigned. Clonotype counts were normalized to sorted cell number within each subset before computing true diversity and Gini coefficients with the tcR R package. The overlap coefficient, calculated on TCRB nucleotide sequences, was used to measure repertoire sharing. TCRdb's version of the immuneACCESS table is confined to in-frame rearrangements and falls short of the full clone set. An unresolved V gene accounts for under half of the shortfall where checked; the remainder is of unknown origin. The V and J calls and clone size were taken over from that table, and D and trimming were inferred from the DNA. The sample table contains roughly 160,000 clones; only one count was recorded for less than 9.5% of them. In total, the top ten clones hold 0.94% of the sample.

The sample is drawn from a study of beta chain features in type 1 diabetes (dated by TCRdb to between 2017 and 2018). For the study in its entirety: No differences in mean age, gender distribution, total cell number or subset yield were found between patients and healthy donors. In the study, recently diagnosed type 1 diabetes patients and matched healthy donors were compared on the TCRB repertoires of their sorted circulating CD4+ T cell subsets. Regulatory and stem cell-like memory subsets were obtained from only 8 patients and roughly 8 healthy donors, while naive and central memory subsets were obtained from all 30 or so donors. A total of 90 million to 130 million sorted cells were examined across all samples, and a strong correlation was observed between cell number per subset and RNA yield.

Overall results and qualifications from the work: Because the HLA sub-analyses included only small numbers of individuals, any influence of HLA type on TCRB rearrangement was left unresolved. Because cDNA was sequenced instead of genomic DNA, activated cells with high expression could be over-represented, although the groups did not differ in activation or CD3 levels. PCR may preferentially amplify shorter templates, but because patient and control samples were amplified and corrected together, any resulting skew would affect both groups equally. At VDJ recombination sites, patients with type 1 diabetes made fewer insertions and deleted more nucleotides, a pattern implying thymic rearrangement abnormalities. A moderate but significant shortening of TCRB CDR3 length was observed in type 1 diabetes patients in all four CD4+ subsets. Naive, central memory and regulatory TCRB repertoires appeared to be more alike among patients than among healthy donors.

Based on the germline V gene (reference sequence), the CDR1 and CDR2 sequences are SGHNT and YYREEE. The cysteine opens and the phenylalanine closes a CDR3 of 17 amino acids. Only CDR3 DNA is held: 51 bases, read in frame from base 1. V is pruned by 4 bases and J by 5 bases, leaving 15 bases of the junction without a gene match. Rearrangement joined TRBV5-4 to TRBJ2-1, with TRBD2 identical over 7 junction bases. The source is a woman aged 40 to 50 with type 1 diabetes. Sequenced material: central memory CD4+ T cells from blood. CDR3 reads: CASSGLIGGIRNNEQFF. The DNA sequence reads TGTGCCAGCAGCGGACTCATCGGGGGGATAAGGAACAATGAGCAGTTCTTC.